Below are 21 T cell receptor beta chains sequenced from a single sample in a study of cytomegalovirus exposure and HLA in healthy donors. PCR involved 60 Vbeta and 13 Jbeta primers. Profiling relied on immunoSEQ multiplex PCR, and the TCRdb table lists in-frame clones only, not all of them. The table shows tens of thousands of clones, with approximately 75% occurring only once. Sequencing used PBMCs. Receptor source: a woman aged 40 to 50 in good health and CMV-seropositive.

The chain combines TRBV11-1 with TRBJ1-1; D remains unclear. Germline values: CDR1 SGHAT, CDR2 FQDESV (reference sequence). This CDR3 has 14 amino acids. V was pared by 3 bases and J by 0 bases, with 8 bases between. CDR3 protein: CASSFDNMNTEAFF. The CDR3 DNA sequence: TGTGCCAGCAGCTTCGACAATATGAACACTGAAGCTTTCTTT.

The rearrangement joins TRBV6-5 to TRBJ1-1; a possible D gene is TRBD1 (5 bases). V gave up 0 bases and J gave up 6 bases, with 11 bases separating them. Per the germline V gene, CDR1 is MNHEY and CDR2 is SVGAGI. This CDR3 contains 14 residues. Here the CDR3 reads CASSYSRGGAEAFF. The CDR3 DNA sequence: TGTGCCAGCAGTTACTCTCGGGGGGGGGCTGAAGCTTTCTTT.

CDR3 in amino acids: CAWSPGSPEAFF. In nucleotides, the CDR3 is TGTGCCTGGAGTCCAGGATCGCCTGAAGCTTTCTTT. The J gene is TRBJ1-1, the V gene TRBV30; D is ambiguous. Trimming removed 2 bases at V and 6 bases at J, with 10 bases between. The CDR3 loop spans 12 amino acids. Germline V gene lookup returns CDR1 GTSNPN and CDR2 SVGIG (reference sequence).

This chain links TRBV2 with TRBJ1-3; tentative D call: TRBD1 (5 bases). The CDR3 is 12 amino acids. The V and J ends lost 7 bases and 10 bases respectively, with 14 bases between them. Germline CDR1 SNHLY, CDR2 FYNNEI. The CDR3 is CASKDSLGTIYF. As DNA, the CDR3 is TGTGCCAGCAAAGACAGCCTTGGAACCATATATTTT.

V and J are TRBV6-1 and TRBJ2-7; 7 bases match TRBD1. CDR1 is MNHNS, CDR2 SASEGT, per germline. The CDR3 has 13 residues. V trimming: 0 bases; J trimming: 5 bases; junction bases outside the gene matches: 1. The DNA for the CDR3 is TGTGCCAGCAGTGAAGCAGGGGGCGACGAGCAGTACTTC. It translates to CASSEAGGDEQYF.

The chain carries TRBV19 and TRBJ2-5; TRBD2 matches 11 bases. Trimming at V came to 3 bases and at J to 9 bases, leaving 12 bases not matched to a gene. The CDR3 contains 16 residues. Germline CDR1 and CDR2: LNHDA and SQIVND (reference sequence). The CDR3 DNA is TGTGCCAGTAGTATCCCCGGGACTAGCGGATCTGTGGCCCAGTACTTC. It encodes CASSIPGTSGSVAQYF.

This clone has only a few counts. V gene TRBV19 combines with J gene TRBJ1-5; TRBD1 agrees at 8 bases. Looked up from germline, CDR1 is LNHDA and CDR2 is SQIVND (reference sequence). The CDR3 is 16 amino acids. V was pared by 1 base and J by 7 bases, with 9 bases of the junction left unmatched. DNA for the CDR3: TGTGCCAGTAGTATAGCAGGGGGCAGGGGTGGACAGCCCCAGCATTTT. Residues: CASSIAGGRGGQPQHF.

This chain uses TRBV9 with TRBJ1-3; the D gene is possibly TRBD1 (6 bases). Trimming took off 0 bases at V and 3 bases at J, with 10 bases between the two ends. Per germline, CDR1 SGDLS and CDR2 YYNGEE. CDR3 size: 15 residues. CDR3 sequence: CASSVEAGDGNTIYF. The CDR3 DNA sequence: TGTGCCAGCAGCGTAGAGGCAGGGGATGGAAACACCATATATTTT. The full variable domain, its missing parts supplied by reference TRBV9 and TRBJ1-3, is DSGVTQTPKHLITATGQRVTLRCSPRSGDLSVYWYQQSLDQGLQFLIQYYNGEERAKGNILERFSAQQFPDLHSELNLSSLELGDSALYFCASSVEAGDGNTIYFGEGSWLTVV.

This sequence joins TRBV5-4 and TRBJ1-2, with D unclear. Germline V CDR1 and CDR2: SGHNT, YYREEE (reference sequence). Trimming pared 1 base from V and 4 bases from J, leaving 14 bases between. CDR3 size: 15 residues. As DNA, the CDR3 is TGTGCCAGCAGCTTGTACGGGCCGGAGGGCTATGGCTACACCTTC. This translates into CASSLYGPEGYGYTF.

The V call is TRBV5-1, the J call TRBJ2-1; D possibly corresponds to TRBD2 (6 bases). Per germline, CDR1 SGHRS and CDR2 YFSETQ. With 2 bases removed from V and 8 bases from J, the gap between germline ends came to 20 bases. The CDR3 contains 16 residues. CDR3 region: CASSFSLGEADDEQFF. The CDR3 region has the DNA TGCGCCAGCAGCTTTTCCCTCGGGGAGGCCGACGATGAGCAGTTCTTC.

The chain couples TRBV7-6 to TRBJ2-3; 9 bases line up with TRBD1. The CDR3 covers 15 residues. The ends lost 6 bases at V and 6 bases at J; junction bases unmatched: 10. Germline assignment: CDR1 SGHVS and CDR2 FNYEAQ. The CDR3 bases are TGTGCCAGCAGTAAACAGGGGGCGCTTAGGGATACGCAGTATTTT. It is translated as CASSKQGALRDTQYF.

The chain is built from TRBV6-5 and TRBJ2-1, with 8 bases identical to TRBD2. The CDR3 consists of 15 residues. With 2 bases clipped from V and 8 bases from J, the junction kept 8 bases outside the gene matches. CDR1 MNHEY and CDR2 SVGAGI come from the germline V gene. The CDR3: CASSYGAGGGHEQFF. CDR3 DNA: TGTGCCAGCAGTTACGGGGCGGGGGGCGGCCATGAGCAGTTCTTC.

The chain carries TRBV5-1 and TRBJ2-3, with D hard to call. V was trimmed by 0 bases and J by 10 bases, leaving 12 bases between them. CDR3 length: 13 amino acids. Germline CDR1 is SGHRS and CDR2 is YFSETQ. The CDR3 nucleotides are TGCGCCAGCAGCTTGGAAATAGATTCACCGCAGTATTTT. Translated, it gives CASSLEIDSPQYF.

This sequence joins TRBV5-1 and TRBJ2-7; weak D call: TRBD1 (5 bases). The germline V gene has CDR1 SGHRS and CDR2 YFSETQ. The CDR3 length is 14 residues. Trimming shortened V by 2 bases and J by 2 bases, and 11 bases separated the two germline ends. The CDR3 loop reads CASSLPGITYEQYF. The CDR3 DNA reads TGCGCCAGCAGCTTACCAGGGATTACCTACGAGCAGTACTTC.

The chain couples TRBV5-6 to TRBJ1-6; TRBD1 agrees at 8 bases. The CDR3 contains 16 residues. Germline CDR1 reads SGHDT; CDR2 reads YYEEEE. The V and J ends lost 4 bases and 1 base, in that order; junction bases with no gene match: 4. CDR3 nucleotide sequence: TGTGCCAGCAGCCTCCACAGGGGGTCCTATAATTCACCCCTCCACTTT. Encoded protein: CASSLHRGSYNSPLHF.

CDR3 loop: CASSLRTGSYEQYF. In DNA, the CDR3 is TGCGCCAGCAGCCTAAGGACAGGGTCCTACGAGCAGTACTTC. This sequence joins TRBV4-1 and TRBJ2-7, with 8 bases that match TRBD1. CDR3 length: 14 amino acids. Germline values: CDR1 MGHRA, CDR2 YSYEKL. V lost 4 bases, J lost 1 base, and 3 bases stayed unmatched.

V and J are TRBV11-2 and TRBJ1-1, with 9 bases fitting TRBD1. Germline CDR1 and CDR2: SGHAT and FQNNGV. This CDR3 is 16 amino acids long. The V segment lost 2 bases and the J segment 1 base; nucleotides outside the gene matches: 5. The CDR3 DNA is TGTGCCAGCAGCTTAACAGGGGGCTCCGCGAACACTGAAGCTTTCTTT. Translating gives CASSLTGGSANTEAFF.

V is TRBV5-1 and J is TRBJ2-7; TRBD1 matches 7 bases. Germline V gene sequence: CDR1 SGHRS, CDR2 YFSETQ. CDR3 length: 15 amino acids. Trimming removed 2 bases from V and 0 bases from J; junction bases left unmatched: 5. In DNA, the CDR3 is TGCGCCAGCAGCTTCAGGGGGTCGAGCTCCTACGAGCAGTACTTC. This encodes CASSFRGSSSYEQYF.

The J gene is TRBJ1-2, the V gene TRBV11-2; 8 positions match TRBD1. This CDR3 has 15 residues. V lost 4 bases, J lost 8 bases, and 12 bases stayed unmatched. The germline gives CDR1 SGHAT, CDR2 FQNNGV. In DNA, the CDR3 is TGTGCCAGCAGCTCTCCCAGGGGGCGCGGGGAGGGCTACACCTTC. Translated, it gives CASSSPRGRGEGYTF.

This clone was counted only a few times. CDR3 region: CASSTEGGQNTEAFF. The CDR3 nucleotides are TGCGCCAGCAGCACCGAGGGAGGTCAAAACACTGAAGCTTTCTTT. The rearrangement joins TRBV5-1 to TRBJ1-1, with D unresolved. CDR1 is SGHRS, CDR2 YFSETQ, per germline. Trimming shortened V by 4 bases and J by 2 bases, and 15 bases separated the two germline ends. This CDR3 region has 15 residues.

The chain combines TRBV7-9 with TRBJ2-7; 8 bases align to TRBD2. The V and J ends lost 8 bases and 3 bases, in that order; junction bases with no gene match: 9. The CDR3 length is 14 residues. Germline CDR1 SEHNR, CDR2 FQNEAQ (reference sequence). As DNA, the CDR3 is TGTGCCAGCGAACAGGGTAGCGGGGACTACGAGCAGTACTTC. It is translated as CASEQGSGDYEQYF.